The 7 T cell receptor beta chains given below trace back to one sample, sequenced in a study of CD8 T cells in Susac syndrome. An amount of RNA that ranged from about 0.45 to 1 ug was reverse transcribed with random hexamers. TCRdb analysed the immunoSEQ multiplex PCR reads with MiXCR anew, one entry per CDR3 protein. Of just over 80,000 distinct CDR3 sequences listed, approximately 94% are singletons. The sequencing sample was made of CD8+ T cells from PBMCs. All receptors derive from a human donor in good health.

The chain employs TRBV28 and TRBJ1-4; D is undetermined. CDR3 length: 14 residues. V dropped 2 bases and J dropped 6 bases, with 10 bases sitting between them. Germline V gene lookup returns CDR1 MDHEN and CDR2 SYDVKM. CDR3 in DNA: TGTGCCAGCAGTTTAGTTAGGTCTGATGAAAAACTGTTTTTT. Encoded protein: CASSLVRSDEKLFF.

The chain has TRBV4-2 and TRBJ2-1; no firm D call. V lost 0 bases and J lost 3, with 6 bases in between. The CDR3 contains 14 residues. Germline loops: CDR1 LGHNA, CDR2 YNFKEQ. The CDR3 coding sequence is TGTGCCAGCAGCCAAGAACCCCGCTACAATGAGCAGTTCTTC. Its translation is CASSQEPRYNEQFF.

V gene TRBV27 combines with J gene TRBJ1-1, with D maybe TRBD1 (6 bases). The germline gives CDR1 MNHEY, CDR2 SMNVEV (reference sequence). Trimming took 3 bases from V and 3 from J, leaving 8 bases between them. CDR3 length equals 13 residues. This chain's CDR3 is CASSFGGHTEAFF. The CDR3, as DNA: TGTGCCAGCAGTTTCGGGGGGCACACTGAAGCTTTCTTT.

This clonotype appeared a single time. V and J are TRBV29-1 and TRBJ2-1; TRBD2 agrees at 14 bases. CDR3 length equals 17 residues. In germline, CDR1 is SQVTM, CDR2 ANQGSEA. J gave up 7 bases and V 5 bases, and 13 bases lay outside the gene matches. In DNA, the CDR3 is TGCAGCGTTTGGCCCGGGACTAGCGGGGGAGGAGGAAATGAGCAGTTCTTC. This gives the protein CSVWPGTSGGGGNEQFF.

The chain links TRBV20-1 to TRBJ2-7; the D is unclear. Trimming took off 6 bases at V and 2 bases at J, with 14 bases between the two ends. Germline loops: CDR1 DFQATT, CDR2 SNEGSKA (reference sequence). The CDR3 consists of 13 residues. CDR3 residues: CSAPPLGTYEQYF. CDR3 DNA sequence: TGCAGTGCCCCTCCTCTGGGAACCTACGAGCAGTACTTC.

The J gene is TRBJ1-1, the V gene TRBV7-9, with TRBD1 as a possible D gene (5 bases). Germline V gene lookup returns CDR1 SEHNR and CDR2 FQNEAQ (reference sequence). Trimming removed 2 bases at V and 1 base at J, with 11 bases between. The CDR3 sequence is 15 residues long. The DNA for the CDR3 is TGTGCCAGCAGCTTAACCCCGGGGGGGAACACTGAAGCTTTCTTT. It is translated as CASSLTPGGNTEAFF.

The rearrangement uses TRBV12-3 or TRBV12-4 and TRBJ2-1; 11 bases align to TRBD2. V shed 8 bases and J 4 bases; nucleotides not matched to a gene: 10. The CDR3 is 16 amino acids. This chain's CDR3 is CASGLAGGLVYNEQFF. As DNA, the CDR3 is TGTGCCAGCGGGCTAGCGGGGGGCCTAGTTTACAATGAGCAGTTCTTC.